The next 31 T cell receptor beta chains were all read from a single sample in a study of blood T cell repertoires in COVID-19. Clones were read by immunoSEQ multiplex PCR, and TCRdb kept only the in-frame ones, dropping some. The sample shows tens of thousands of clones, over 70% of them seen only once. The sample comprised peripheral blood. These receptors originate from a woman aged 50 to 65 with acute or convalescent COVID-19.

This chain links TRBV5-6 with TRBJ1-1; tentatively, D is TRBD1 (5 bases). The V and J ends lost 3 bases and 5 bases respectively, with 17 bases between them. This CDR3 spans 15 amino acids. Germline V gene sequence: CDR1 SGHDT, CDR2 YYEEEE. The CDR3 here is CASSWTKGGETEAFF. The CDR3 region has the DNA TGTGCCAGCAGCTGGACCAAGGGAGGGGAGACTGAAGCTTTCTTT. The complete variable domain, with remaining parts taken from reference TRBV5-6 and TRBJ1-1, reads DAGVTQSPTHLIKTRGQQVTLRCSPKSGHDTVSWYQQALGQGPQFIFQYYEEEERQRGNFPDRFSGHQFPNYSSELNVNALLLGDSALYLCASSWTKGGETEAFFGQGTRLTVV.

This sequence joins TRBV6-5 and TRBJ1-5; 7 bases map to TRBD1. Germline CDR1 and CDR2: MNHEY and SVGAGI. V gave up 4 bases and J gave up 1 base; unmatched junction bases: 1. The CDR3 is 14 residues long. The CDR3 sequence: CASSWDRSNQPQHF. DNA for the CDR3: TGTGCCAGCAGTTGGGACAGAAGCAATCAGCCCCAGCATTTT.

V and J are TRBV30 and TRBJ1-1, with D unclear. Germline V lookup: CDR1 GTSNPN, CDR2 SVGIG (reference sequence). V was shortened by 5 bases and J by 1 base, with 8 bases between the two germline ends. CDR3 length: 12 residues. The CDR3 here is CAWSPGNTEAFF. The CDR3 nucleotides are TGTGCCTGGTCTCCAGGGAACACTGAAGCTTTCTTT.

This CDR3 reads CASSLRGGPSNYGYTF. The CDR3 bases are TGTGCCAGCAGTCTCCGGGGGGGGCCTTCTAACTATGGCTACACCTTC. V is TRBV7-2 and J is TRBJ1-2; D perhaps matches TRBD1 (6 bases). This CDR3 comprises 16 residues. V dropped 6 bases and J dropped 0 bases, with 17 bases sitting between them. Germline loops: CDR1 SGHTA, CDR2 FQGNSA.

The CDR3 coding sequence is TGCGCCAGCAGCCCGCCGGGTGTTAGCAATCAGCCCCAGCATTTT. It yields the protein CASSPPGVSNQPQHF. The gene calls are TRBV5-1 and TRBJ1-5; D call uncertain. Trimming shortened V by 4 bases and J by 0 bases, and 11 bases separated the two germline ends. Germline V CDR1 and CDR2: SGHRS, YFSETQ. The CDR3 is 15 amino acids. Together with reference TRBV5-1 and TRBJ1-5, the CDR3 gives the full variable domain: KAGVTQTPRYLIKTRGQQVTLSCSPISGHRSVSWYQQTPGQGLQFLFEYFSETQRNKGNFPGRFSGRQFSNSRSEMNVSTLELGDSALYLCASSPPGVSNQPQHFGDGTRLSIL.

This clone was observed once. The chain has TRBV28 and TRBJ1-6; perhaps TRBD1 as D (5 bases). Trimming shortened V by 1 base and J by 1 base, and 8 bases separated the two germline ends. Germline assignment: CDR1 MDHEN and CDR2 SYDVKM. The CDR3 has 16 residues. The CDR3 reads CASSLLRGSYNSPLHF. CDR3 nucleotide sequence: TGTGCCAGCAGTTTATTAAGGGGATCCTATAATTCACCCCTCCACTTT.

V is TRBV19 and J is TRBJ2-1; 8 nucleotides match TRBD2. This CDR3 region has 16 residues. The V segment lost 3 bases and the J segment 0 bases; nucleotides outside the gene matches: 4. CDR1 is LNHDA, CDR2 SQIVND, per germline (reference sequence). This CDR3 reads CASSILAGGSYNEQFF. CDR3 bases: TGTGCCAGTAGTATCTTGGCGGGGGGCTCCTACAATGAGCAGTTCTTC.

CDR3 loop: CASLLTSPFQDKLDYGYTF. Here the CDR3 DNA reads TGTGCCAGCCTCCTTACCTCACCCTTTCAGGACAAATTGGACTATGGCTACACCTTC. V gene TRBV6-4 combines with J gene TRBJ1-2, with TRBD1 as a possible D gene (5 bases). Germline values: CDR1 MRHNA, CDR2 SNTAGT. The CDR3 covers 19 residues. Trimming shortened V by 8 bases and J by 3 bases, and 31 bases separated the two germline ends.

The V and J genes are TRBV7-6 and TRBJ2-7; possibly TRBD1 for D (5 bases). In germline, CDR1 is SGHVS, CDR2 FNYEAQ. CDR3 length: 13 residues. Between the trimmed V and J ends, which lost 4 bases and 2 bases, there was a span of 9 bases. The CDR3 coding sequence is TGTGCCAGCAGCTCTGACAGCACCTACGAGCAGTACTTC. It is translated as CASSSDSTYEQYF.

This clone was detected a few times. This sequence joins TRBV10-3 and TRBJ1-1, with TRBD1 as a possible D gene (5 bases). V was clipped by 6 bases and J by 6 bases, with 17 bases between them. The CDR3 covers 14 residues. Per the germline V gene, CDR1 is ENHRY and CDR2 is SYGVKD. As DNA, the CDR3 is TGTGCCATCAGGCAGCGGGGGGTCTCTGCTGAAGCTTTCTTT. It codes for CAIRQRGVSAEAFF.

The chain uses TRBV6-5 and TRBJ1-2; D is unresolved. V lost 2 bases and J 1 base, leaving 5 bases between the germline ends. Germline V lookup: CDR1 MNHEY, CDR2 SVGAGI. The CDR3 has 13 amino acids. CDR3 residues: CASSYTGNYGYTF. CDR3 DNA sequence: TGTGCCAGCAGTTACACGGGTAACTATGGCTACACCTTC.

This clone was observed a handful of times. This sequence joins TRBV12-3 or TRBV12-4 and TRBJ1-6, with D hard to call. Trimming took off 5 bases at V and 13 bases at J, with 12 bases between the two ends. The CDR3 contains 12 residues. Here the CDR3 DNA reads TGTGCCAGCAGTCACGCGGTTGGGCCCCTCCACTTT. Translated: CASSHAVGPLHF.

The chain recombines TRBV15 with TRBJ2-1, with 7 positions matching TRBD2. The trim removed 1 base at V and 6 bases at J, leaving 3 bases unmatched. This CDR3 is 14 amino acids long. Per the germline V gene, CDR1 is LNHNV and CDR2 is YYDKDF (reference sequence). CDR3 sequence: CATSRVGGINEQFF. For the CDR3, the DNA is TGTGCCACCAGCAGAGTGGGAGGGATCAATGAGCAGTTCTTC. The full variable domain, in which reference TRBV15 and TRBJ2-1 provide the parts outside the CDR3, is DAMVIQNPRYQVTQFGKPVTLSCSQTLNHNVMYWYQQKSSQAPKLLFHYYDKDFNNEADTPDNFQSRRPNTSFCFLDIRSPGLGDTAMYLCATSRVGGINEQFFGPGTRLTVL.

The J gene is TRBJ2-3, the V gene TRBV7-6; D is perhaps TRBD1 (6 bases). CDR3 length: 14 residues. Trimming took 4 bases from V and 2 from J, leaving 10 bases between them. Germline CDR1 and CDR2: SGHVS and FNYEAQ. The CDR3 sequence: CASSSTGYTDTQYF. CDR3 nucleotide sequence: TGTGCCAGCAGCTCGACAGGATACACAGATACGCAGTATTTT.

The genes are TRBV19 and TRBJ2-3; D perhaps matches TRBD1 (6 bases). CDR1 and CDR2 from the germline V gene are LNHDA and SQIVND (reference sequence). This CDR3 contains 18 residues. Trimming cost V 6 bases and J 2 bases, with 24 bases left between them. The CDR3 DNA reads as TGTGCCAGTAGCCCCTGGACAGTCGGAAAAACCTCCACAGATACGCAGTATTTT. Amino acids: CASSPWTVGKTSTDTQYF.

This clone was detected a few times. This CDR3 is CASSLVRSYGYTF. For the CDR3, the DNA is TGTGCCAGCAGCCTCGTTCGTAGTTATGGCTACACCTTC. V and J are TRBV6-5 and TRBJ1-2; D gene ambiguous. Germline V gives CDR1 MNHEY, CDR2 SVGAGI. The CDR3 has 13 amino acids. Deletions cut 6 bases from V and 5 bases from J, with 13 bases between.

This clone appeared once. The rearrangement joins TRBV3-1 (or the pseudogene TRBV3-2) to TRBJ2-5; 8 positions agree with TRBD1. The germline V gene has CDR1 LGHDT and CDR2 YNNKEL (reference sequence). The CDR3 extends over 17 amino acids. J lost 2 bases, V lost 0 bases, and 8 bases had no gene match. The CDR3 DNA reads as TGTGCCAGCAGCCAAGATTTAACAGGGGGACTTCAAGAGACCCAGTACTTC. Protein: CASSQDLTGGLQETQYF.

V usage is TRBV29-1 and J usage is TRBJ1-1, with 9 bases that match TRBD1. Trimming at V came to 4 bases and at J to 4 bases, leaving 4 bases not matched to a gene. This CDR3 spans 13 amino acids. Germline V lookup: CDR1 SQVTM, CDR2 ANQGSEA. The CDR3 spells CSVARDRATEAFF. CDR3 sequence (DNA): TGCAGCGTTGCCCGGGACAGGGCCACTGAAGCTTTCTTT.

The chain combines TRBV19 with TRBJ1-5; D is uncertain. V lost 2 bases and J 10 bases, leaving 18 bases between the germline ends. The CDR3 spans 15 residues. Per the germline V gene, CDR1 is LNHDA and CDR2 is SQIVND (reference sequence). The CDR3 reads CASSIKQGRNYPQHF. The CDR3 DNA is TGTGCCAGTAGTATAAAACAAGGGAGAAATTACCCCCAGCATTTT.

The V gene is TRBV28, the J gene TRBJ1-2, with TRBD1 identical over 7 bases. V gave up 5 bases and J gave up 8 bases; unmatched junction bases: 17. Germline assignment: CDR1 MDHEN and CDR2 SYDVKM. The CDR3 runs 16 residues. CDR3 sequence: CASSAWTGLSSTGYTF. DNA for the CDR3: TGTGCCAGCAGTGCATGGACAGGATTAAGTTCTACAGGCTACACCTTC.

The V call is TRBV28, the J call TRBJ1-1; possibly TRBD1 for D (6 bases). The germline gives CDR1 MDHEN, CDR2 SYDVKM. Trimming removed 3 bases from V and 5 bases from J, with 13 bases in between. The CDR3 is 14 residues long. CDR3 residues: CASSFGRGGTEAFF. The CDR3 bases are TGTGCCAGCAGTTTCGGCAGGGGCGGGACTGAAGCTTTCTTT.

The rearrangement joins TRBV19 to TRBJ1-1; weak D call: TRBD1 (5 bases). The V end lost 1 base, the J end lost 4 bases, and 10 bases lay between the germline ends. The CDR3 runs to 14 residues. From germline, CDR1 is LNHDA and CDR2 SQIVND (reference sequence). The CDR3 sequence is CASSIGGESTEAFF. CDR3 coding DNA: TGTGCCAGTAGTATAGGGGGGGAGAGCACTGAAGCTTTCTTT.

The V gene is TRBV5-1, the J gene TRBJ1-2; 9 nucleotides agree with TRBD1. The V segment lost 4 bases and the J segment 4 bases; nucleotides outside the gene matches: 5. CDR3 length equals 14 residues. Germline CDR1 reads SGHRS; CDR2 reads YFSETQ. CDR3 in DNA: TGCGCCAGCAGCCCGGGACAGGGCTTCTATGGCTACACCTTC. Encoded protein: CASSPGQGFYGYTF.

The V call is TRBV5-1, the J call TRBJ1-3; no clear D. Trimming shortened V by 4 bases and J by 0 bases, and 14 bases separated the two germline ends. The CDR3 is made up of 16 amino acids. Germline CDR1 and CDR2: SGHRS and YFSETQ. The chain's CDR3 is CASSPTGPDSGNTIYF. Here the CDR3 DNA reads TGCGCCAGCAGCCCAACCGGTCCCGACTCTGGAAACACCATATATTTT.

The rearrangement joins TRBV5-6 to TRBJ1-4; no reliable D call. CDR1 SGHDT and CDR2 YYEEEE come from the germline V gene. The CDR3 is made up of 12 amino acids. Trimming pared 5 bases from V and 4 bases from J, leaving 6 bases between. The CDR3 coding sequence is TGTGCCAGCAGTTCTGTTAATGAAAAACTGTTTTTT. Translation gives CASSSVNEKLFF.

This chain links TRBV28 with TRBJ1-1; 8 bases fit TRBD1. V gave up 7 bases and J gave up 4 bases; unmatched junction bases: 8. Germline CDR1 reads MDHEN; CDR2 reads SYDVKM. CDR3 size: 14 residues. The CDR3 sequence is CASTLTGASTEAFF. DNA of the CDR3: TGTGCCAGCACCCTGACAGGGGCAAGCACTGAAGCTTTCTTT.

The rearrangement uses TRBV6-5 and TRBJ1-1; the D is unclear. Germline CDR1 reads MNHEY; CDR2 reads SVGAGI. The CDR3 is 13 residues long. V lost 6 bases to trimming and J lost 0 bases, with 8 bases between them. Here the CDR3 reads CASSAELNTEAFF. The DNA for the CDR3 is TGTGCCAGCAGCGCGGAGTTGAACACTGAAGCTTTCTTT.

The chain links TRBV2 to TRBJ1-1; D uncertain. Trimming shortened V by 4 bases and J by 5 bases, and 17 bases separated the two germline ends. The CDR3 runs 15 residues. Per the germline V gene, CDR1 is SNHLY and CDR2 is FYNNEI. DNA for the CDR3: TGTGCCAGCAGTGCCTCCAGCGGGGTGGGAACTGAAGCTTTCTTT. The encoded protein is CASSASSGVGTEAFF. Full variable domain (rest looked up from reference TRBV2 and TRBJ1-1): EPEVTQTPSHQVTQMGQEVILRCVPISNHLYFYWYRQILGQKVEFLVSFYNNEISEKSEIFDDQFSVERPDGSNFTLKIRSTKLEDSAMYFCASSASSGVGTEAFFGQGTRLTVV.

The CDR3 reads CASSHGSEAFF. DNA of the CDR3: TGTGCCAGCAGTCACGGGAGTGAAGCTTTCTTT. The V call is TRBV6-5, the J call TRBJ1-1; D is uncertain. CDR3 size: 11 residues. Trimming took off 5 bases at V and 7 bases at J, with 8 bases between the two ends. The germline V gene encodes CDR1 MNHEY and CDR2 SVGAGI.

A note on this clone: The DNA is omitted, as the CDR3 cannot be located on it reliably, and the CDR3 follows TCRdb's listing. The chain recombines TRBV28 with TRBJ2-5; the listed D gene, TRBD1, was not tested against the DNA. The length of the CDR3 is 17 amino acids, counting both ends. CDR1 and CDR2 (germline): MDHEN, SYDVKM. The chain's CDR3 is CASSSSPGQGWSETQYF.

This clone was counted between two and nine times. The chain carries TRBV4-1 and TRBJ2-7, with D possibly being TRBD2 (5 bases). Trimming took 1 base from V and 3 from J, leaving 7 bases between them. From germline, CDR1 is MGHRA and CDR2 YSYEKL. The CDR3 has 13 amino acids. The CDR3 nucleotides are TGCGCCAGCAGCCAAGCGGACTTCTACGAGCAGTACTTC. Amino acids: CASSQADFYEQYF.